These 3 T cell receptor beta chains were all obtained from the same sample, sequenced in a study of regulatory T cells in long-lasting Graves disease. Time point indicated: newly diagnosed GD, antithyroid drugs for less than 3 months. RNA from PBMCs was the source of the TCR library. Building the TCR beta libraries relied on iRepertoire HTBI primers, and CDR3 regions underwent Arm-PCR. TCRdb recomputed calls from the multiplex PCR reads with MiXCR, one row per CDR3 protein. Of about 620,000 distinct CDR3 sequences detected, 15% to 20% appear once; the ten largest clones hold about 17%. The same data also contributed to another study, on T cells in Graves' hyperthyroidism and ophthalmopathy.

This material consisted of peripheral blood mononuclear cells (PBMCs), taken at new diagnosis, from a patient treated with antithyroid drugs. The receptor source for this set is a woman between 25 and 40 years old with Graves disease.

This clonotype was recorded at least ten times. The V and J genes are TRBV18 and TRBJ2-3, with 7 positions matching TRBD1. Trimming removed 3 bases from V and 2 bases from J; junction bases left unmatched: 5. This CDR3 is 15 amino acids long. The germline CDR1 and CDR2 sequences are KGHSH and LQKENI. For the CDR3, the DNA is TGTGCCAGCTCACCCGCGACAGGGATCACAGATACGCAGTATTTT. Translation gives CASSPATGITDTQYF.

This clonotype has just a few counts. The genes are TRBV3-1 and TRBJ2-3; 7 positions agree with TRBD1. Trimming cost V 10 bases and J 2 bases; bases outside gene matches: 12. The CDR3 length is 15 residues. Germline CDR1 reads LGHDT; CDR2 reads YNNKEL (reference sequence). CDR3 DNA: TGTGCCACCGCGGAACAGGGGATTATCACAGATACGCAGTATTTT. Translated, it gives CATAEQGIITDTQYF.

In its sample, this clonotype was seen many times. The V and J genes are TRBV5-1 and TRBJ1-1; perhaps TRBD1 as D (6 bases). This CDR3 has 15 residues. Germline CDR1 SGHRS, CDR2 YFSETQ. V gave up 3 bases and J gave up 5 bases, with 17 bases separating them. DNA of the CDR3: TGCGCCAGCAGCTCCGCATTAGGGGGGCAAACTGAAGCTTTCTTT. It encodes CASSSALGGQTEAFF. The whole variable domain, remainder taken from reference TRBV5-1 and TRBJ1-1, is KAGVTQTPRYLIKTRGQQVTLSCSPISGHRSVSWYQQTPGQGLQFLFEYFSETQRNKGNFPGRFSGRQFSNSRSEMNVSTLELGDSALYLCASSSALGGQTEAFFGQGTRLTVV.